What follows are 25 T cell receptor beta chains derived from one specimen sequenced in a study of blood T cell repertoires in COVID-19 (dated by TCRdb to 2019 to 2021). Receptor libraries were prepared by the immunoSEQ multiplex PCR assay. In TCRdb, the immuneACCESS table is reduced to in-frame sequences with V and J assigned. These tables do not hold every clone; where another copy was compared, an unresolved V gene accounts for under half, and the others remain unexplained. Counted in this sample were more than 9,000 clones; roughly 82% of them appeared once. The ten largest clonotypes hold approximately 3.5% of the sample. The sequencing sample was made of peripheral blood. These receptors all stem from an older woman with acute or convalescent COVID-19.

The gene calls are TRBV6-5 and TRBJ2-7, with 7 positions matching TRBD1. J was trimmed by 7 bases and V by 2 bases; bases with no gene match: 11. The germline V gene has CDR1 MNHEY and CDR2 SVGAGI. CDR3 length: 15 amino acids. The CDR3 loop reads CASSYTRGRGHEQYF. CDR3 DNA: TGTGCCAGCAGTTACACGAGGGGTAGGGGGCATGAGCAGTACTTC.

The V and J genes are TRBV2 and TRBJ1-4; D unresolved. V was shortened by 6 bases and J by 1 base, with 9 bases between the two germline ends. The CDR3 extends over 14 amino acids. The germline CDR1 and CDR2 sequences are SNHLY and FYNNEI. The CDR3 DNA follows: TGTGCCAGCAGGAGGGCGTTAACTAATGAAAAACTGTTTTTT. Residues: CASRRALTNEKLFF.

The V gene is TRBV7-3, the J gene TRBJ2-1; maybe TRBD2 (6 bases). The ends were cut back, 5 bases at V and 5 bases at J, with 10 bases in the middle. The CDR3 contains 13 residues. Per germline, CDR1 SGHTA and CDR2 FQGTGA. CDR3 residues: CASSLGTHNEQFF. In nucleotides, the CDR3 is TGTGCCAGCAGCCTTGGGACTCACAATGAGCAGTTCTTC.

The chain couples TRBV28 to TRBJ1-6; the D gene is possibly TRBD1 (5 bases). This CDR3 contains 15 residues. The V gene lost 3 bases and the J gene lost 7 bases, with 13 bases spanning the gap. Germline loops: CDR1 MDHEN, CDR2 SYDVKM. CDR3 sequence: CASSLTDWGNSPLHF. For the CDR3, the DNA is TGTGCCAGCAGTTTGACAGATTGGGGAAATTCACCCCTCCACTTT. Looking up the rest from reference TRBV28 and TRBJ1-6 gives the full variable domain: DVKVTQSSRYLVKRTGEKVFLECVQDMDHENMFWYRQDPGLGLRLIYFSYDVKMKEKGDIPEGYSVSREKKERFSLILESASTNQTSMYLCASSLTDWGNSPLHFGNGTRLTVT.

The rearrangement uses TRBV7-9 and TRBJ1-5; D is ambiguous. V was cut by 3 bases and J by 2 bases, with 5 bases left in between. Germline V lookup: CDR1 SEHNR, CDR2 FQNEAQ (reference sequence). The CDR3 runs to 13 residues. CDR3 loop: CASSFQGNQPQHF. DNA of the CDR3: TGTGCCAGCAGCTTCCAGGGCAATCAGCCCCAGCATTTT.

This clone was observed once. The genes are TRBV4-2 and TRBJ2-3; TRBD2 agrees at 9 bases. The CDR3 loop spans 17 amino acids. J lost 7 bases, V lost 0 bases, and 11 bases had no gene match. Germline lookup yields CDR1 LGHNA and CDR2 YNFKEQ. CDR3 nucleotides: TGTGCCAGCAGCCAAGACCTGGTTCTGCGGGGGGGCCATACGCAGTATTTT. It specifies CASSQDLVLRGGHTQYF.

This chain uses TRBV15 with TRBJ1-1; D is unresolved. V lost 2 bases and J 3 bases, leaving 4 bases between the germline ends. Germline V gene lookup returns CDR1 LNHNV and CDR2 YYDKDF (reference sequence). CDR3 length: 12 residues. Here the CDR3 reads CATSRSYTEAFF. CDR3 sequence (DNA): TGTGCCACCAGCAGATCTTACACTGAAGCTTTCTTT.

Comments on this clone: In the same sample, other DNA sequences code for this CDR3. The CDR3 sequence is CASSYARGTGELFF. CDR3 DNA: TGTGCCAGCAGTTACGCCCGGGGCACCGGGGAGCTGTTTTTT. The chain recombines TRBV6-5 with TRBJ2-2; a possible D gene is TRBD2 (5 bases). Germline CDR1 and CDR2: MNHEY and SVGAGI. The CDR3 is 14 residues long. Trimming left V 2 bases short and J 4 bases short, with 8 bases between.

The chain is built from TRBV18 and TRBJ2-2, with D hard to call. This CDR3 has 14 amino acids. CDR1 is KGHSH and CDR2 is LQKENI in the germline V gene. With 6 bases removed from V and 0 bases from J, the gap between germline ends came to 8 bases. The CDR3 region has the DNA TGTGCCAGCTCGAAAGGAGCGAACACCGGGGAGCTGTTTTTT. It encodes CASSKGANTGELFF.

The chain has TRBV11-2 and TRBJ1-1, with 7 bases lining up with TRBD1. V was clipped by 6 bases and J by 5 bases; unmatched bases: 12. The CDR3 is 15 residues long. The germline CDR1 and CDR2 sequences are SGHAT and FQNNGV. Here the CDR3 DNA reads TGTGCCAGCAGTCCATTGACAGGGATGGGTACTGAAGCTTTCTTT. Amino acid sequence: CASSPLTGMGTEAFF. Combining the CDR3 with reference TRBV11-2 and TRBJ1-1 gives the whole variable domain EAGVAQSPRYKIIEKRQSVAFWCNPISGHATLYWYQQILGQGPKLLIQFQNNGVVDDSQLPKDRFSAERLKGVDSTLKIQPAKLEDSAVYLCASSPLTGMGTEAFFGQGTRLTVV.

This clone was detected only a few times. CDR3 sequence reads: CASMGSGSGNTIYF. As DNA, the CDR3 is TGTGCCAGCATGGGGAGCGGATCTGGAAACACCATATATTTT. V and J are TRBV2 and TRBJ1-3; D gene uncertain. The V gene's germline CDR1 is SNHLY and CDR2 FYNNEI. This CDR3 contains 14 residues. V was shortened by 7 bases and J by 1 base, with 11 bases between the two germline ends.

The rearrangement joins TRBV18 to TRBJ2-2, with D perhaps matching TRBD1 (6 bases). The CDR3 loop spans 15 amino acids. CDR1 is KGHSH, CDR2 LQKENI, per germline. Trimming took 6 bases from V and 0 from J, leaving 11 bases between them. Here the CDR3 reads CASSAGTSNTGELFF. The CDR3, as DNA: TGTGCCAGCTCCGCCGGGACATCGAACACCGGGGAGCTGTTTTTT.

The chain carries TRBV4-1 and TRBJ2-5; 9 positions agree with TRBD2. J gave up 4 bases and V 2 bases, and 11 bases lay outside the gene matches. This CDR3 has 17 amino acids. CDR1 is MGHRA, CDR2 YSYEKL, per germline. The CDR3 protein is CASSQLVLAGSGETQYF. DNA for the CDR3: TGCGCCAGCAGCCAATTGGTGCTAGCGGGGTCCGGAGAGACCCAGTACTTC.

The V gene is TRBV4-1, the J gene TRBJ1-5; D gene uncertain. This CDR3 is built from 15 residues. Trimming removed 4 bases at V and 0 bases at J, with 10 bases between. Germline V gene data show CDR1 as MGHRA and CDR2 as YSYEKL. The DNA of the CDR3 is TGCGCCAGCAGCCCCCAGGCTTATAGCAATCAGCCCCAGCATTTT. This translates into CASSPQAYSNQPQHF.

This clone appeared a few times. CDR3 coding DNA: TGTGCCAGCAGCTTATGGACTATTTGGCCCACAGATACGCAGTATTTT. Its protein product is CASSLWTIWPTDTQYF. The V gene is TRBV7-8, the J gene TRBJ2-3; D perhaps matches TRBD2 (6 bases). CDR1 and CDR2 (germline): SGHVS, FQNEAQ. V gave up 2 bases and J gave up 2 bases, with 14 bases separating them. The length of the CDR3 is 16 residues.

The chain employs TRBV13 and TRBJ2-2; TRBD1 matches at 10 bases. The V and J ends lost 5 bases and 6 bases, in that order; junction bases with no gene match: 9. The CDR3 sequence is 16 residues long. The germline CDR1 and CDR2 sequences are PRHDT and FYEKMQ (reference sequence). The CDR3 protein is CASSPQGTGVSGELFF. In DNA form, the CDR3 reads TGTGCCAGCAGCCCCCAGGGGACAGGGGTATCCGGGGAGCTGTTTTTT.

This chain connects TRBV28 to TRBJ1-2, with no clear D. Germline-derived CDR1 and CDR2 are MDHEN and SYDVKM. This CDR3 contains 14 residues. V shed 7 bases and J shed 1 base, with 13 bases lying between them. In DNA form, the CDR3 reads TGTGCCAGCAAGACTGGAGGCGTTAACTATGGCTACACCTTC. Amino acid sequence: CASKTGGVNYGYTF.

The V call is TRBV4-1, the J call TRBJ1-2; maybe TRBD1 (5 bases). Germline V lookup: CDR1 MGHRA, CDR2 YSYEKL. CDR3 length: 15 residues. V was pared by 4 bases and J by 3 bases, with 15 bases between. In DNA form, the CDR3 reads TGCGCCAGCAGCCTTGCGTCCGGGGGATACTATGGCTACACCTTC. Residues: CASSLASGGYYGYTF.

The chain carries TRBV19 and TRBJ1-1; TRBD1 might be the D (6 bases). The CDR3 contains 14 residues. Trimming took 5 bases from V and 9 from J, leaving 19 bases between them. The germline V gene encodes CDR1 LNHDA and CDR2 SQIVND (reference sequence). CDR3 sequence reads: CASSPVGQPVQAFF. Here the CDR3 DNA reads TGTGCCAGTAGTCCTGTAGGACAGCCTGTACAAGCTTTCTTT.

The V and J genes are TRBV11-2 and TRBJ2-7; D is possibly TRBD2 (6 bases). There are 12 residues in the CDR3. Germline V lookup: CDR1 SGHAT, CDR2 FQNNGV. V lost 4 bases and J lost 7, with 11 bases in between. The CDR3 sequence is CASSSGGKEQYF. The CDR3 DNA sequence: TGTGCCAGCAGCTCCGGGGGAAAAGAGCAGTACTTC.

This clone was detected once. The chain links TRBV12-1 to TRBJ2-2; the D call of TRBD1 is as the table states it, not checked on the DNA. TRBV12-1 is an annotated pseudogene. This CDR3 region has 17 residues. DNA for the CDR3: TGTGCCAGCCCGGATGGACAGGGGGTTTTTAGCGCCGGGGAGCTGTTTTTT. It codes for CASPDGQGVFSAGELFF.

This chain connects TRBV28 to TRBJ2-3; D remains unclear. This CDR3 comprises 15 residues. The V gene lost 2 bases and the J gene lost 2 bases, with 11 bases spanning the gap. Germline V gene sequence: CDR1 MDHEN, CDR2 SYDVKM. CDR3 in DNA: TGTGCCAGCAGTTTAGGGCAGCACCTCACAGATACGCAGTATTTT. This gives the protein CASSLGQHLTDTQYF. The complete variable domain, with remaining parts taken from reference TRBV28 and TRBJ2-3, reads DVKVTQSSRYLVKRTGEKVFLECVQDMDHENMFWYRQDPGLGLRLIYFSYDVKMKEKGDIPEGYSVSREKKERFSLILESASTNQTSMYLCASSLGQHLTDTQYFGPGTRLTVL.

The CDR3, as DNA: TGCGCCAGCAGTCTCGGACAGGGATGGGTATCGGTCACTGAAGCTTTCTTT. As protein: CASSLGQGWVSVTEAFF. The chain recombines TRBV10-1 with TRBJ1-1; TRBD1 aligns across 8 bases. The CDR3 consists of 17 residues. V lost 5 bases to trimming and J lost 4 bases; unmatched junction nucleotides: 15. The germline gives CDR1 WNHNN, CDR2 SYGVQD (reference sequence).

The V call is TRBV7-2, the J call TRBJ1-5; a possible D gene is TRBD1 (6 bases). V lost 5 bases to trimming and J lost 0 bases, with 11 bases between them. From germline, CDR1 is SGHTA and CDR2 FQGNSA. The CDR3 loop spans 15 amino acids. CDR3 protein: CASSPAGVSNQPQHF. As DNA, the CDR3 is TGTGCCAGCAGCCCGGCAGGGGTTAGCAATCAGCCCCAGCATTTT.

The CDR3 DNA follows: TGTGCCAGCAGCTTGTATACCCGGACAGGGGGCGGGAAGACCCAGTACTTC. This sequence encodes CASSLYTRTGGGKTQYF. This chain connects TRBV5-4 to TRBJ2-5, with TRBD1 matching 11 bases. The CDR3 covers 17 residues. V lost 1 base to trimming and J lost 6 bases; unmatched junction nucleotides: 11. The germline gives CDR1 SGHNT, CDR2 YYREEE (reference sequence). Full variable domain (rest looked up from reference TRBV5-4 and TRBJ2-5): ETGVTQSPTHLIKTRGQQVTLRCSSQSGHNTVSWYQQALGQGPQFIFQYYREEENGRGNFPPRFSGLQFPNYSSELNVNALELDDSALYLCASSLYTRTGGGKTQYFGPGTRLLVL.